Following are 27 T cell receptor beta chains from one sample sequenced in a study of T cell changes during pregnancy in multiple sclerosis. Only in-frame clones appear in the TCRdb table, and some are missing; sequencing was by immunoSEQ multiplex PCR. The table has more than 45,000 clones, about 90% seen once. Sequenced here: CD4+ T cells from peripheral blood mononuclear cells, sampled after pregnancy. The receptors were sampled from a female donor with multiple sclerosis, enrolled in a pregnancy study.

The DNA for the CDR3 is TGTGCCAGCAGCGGGACTAGCCGAGAGACCCAGTACTTC. It translates to CASSGTSRETQYF. V and J are TRBV9 and TRBJ2-5; 8 nucleotides align to TRBD2. The germline V gene encodes CDR1 SGDLS and CDR2 YYNGEE. The length of the CDR3 is 13 residues. With V trimmed by 3 bases and J by 4 bases, 2 bases remained unmatched.

The CDR3 DNA reads TGTGCCAGCTCACCTGGGCCAAGTACCCCACTTCGAGAGACCCAGTACTTC. Translated, it gives CASSPGPSTPLRETQYF. V is TRBV18 and J is TRBJ2-5, with no clear D. Germline V gives CDR1 KGHSH, CDR2 LQKENI. This CDR3 is 17 amino acids long. V dropped 3 bases and J dropped 4 bases, with 21 bases sitting between them.

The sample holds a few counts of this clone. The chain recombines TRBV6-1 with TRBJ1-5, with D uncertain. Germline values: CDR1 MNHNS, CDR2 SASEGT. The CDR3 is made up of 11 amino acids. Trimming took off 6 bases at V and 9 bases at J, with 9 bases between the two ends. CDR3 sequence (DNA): TGTGCCAGCAGCGAGGAAGGGCCCCAGCATTTT. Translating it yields CASSEEGPQHF.

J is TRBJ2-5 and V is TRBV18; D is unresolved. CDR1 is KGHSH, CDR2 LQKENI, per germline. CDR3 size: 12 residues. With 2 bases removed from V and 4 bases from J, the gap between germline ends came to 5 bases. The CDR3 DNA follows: TGTGCCAGCTCACCAGCGAGAGAGACCCAGTACTTC. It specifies CASSPARETQYF.

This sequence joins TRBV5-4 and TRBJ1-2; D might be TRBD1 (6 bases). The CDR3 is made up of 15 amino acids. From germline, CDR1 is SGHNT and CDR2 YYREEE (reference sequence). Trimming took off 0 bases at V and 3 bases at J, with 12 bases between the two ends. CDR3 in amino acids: CASSLGGGQYYGYTF. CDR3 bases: TGTGCCAGCAGCTTGGGCGGGGGGCAGTACTATGGCTACACCTTC.

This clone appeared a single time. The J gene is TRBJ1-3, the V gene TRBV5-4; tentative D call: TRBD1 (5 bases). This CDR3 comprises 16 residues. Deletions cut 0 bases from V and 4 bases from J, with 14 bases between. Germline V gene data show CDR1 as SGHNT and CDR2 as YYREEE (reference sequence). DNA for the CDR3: TGTGCCAGCAGCTTGGGGGCAGGGTCATTGGGAAACACCATATATTTT. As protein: CASSLGAGSLGNTIYF.

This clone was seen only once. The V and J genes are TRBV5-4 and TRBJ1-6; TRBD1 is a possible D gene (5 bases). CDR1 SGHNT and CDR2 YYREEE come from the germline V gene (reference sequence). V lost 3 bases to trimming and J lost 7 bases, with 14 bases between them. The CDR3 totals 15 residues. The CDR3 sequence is CASSYAPRGNSPLHF. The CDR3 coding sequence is TGTGCCAGCAGCTATGCCCCTAGGGGAAATTCACCCCTCCACTTT.

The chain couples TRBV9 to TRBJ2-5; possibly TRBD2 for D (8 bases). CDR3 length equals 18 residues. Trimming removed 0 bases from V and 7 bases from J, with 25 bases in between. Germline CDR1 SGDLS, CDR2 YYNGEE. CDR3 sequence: CASSVDSSGGHYRGTQYF. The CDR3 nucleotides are TGTGCCAGCAGCGTAGACTCCAGCGGGGGACATTACAGGGGGACCCAGTACTTC.

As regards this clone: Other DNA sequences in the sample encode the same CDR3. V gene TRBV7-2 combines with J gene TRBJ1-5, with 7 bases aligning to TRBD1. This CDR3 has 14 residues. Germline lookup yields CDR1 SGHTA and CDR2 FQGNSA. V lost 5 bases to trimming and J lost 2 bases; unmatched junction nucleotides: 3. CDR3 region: CASSPGQGNQPQHF. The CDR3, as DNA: TGTGCCAGCAGCCCAGGACAGGGCAATCAGCCCCAGCATTTT. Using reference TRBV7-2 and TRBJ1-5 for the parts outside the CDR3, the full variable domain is GAGVSQSPSNKVTEKGKDVELRCDPISGHTALYWYRQSLGQGLEFLIYFQGNSAPDKSGLPSDRFSAERTGGSVSTLTIQRTQQEDSAVYLCASSPGQGNQPQHFGDGTRLSIL.

This CDR3 is CASSPTGNTGELFF. DNA for the CDR3: TGCGCCAGCAGCCCTACAGGGAACACCGGGGAGCTGTTTTTT. The V and J genes are TRBV5-1 and TRBJ2-2; D possibly corresponds to TRBD1 (5 bases). This CDR3 is 14 amino acids long. Germline CDR1 reads SGHRS; CDR2 reads YFSETQ. Trimming stripped 4 bases from V and 1 base from J, with 8 bases between.

In nucleotides, the CDR3 is TGTGCCAGCAGCCGTAGCGGGGGCCTATACAATGAGCAGTTCTTC. Translating gives CASSRSGGLYNEQFF. V usage is TRBV14 and J usage is TRBJ2-1; TRBD2 matches at 9 bases. CDR1 SGHDN and CDR2 FVKESK come from the germline V gene. The CDR3 loop spans 15 amino acids. V lost 4 bases to trimming and J lost 4 bases; unmatched junction nucleotides: 5.

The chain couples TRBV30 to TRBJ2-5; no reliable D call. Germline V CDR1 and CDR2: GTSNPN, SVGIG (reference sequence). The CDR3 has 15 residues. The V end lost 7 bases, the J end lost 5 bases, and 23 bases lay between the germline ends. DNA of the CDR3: TGTGCCTACCATACCCTGGGCAACCACGTCGAGACCCAGTACTTC. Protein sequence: CAYHTLGNHVETQYF.

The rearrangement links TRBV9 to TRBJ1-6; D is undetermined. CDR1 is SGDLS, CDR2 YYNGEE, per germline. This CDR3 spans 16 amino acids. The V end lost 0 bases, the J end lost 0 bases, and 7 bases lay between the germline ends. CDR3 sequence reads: CASSVGEGSYNSPLHF. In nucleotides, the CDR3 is TGTGCCAGCAGCGTAGGGGAGGGCTCCTATAATTCACCCCTCCACTTT. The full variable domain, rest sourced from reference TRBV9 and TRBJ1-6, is DSGVTQTPKHLITATGQRVTLRCSPRSGDLSVYWYQQSLDQGLQFLIQYYNGEERAKGNILERFSAQQFPDLHSELNLSSLELGDSALYFCASSVGEGSYNSPLHFGNGTRLTVT.

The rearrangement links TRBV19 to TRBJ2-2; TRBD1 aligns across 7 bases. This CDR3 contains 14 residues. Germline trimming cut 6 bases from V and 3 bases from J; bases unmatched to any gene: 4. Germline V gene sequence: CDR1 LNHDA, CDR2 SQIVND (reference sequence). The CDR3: CASRSDRDTGELFF. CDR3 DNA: TGTGCCAGTAGGAGCGACAGGGACACCGGGGAGCTGTTTTTT.

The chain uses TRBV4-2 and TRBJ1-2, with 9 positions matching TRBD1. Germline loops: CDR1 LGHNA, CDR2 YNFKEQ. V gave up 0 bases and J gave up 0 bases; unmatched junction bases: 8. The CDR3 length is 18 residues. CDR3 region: CASSQDWDRADSNYGYTF. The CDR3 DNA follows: TGTGCCAGCAGCCAAGATTGGGACAGGGCGGACTCTAACTATGGCTACACCTTC.

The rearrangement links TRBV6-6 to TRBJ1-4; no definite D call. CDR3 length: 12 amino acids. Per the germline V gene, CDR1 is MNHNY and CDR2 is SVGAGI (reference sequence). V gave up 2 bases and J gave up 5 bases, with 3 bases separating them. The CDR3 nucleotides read TGTGCCAGCAGTTACGCGAATGAAAAACTGTTTTTT. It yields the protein CASSYANEKLFF.

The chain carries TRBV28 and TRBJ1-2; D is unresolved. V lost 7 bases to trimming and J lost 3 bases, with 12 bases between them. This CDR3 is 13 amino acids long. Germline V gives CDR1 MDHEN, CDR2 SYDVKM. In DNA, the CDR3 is TGTGCCAGCATCAACGGGAGAGACTATGGCTACACCTTC. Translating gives CASINGRDYGYTF.

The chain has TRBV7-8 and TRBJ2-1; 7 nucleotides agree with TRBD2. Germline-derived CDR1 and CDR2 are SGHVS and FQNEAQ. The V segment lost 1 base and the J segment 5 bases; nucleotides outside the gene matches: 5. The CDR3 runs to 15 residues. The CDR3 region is CASSLGASGDNEQFF. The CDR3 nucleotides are TGTGCCAGCAGCTTAGGGGCTAGCGGTGACAATGAGCAGTTCTTC.

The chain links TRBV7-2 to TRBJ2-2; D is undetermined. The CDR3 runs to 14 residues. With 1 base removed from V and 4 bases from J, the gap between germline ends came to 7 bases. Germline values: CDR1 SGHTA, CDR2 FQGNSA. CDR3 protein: CASSLERATGELFF. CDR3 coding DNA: TGTGCCAGCAGCTTAGAGAGAGCCACCGGGGAGCTGTTTTTT.

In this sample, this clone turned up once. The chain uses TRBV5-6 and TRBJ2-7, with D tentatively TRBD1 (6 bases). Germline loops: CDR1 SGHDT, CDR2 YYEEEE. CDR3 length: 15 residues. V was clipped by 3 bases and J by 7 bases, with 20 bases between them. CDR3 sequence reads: CASSSGGGREWEQYF. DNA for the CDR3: TGTGCCAGCAGCTCTGGGGGCGGCAGGGAATGGGAGCAGTACTTC.

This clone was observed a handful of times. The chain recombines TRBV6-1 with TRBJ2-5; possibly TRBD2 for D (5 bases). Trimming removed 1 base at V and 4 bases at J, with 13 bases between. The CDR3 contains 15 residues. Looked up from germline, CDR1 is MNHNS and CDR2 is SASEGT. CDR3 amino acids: CASSEDPGGRETQYF. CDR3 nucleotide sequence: TGTGCCAGCAGTGAAGACCCCGGAGGTAGAGAGACCCAGTACTTC.

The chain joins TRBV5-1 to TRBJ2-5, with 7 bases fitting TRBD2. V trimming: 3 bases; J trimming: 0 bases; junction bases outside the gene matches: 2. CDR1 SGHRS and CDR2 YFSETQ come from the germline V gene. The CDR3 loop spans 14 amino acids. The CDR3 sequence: CASSSGLNQETQYF. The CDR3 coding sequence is TGCGCCAGCAGCTCGGGACTAAACCAAGAGACCCAGTACTTC.

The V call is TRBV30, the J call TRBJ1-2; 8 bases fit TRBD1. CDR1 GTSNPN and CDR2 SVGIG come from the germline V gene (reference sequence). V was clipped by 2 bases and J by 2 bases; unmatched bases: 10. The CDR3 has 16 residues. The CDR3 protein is CAWSRQGAQRNYGYTF. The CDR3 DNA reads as TGTGCCTGGAGTCGGCAGGGGGCCCAAAGGAACTATGGCTACACCTTC.

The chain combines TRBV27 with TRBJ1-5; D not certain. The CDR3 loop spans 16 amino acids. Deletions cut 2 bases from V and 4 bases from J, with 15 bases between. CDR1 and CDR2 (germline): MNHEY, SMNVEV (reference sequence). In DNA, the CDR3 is TGTGCCAGCAGTTTAGTCGGCCTGCAGACTAATCAGCCCCAGCATTTT. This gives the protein CASSLVGLQTNQPQHF.

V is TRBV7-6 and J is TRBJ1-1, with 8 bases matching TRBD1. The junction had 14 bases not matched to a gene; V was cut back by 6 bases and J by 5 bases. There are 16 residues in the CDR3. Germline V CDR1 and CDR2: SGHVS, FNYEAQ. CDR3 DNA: TGTGCCAGCAGTAAACAGGGGGGGACGATGGGTACTGAAGCTTTCTTT. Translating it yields CASSKQGGTMGTEAFF.

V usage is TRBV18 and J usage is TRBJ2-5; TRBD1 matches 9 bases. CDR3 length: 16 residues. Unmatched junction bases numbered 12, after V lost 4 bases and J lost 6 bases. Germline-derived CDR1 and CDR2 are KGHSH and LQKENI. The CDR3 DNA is TGTGCCAGCTCACAAAGCCAGGGACAGGGCATCAAGACCCAGTACTTC. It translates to CASSQSQGQGIKTQYF.

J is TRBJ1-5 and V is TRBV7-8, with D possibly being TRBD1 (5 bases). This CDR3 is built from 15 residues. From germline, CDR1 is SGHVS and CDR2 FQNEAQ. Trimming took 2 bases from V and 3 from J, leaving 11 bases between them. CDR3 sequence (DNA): TGTGCCAGCAGCTTATTACAGGCGATCAATCAGCCCCAGCATTTT. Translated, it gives CASSLLQAINQPQHF. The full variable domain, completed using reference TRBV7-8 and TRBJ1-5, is GAGVSQSPRYKVAKRGQDVALRCDPISGHVSLFWYQQALGQGPEFLTYFQNEAQLDKSGLPSDRFFAERPEGSVSTLKIQRTQQEDSAVYLCASSLLQAINQPQHFGDGTRLSIL.